A selection of T cell receptor beta chains follows, all from one sample in a study of T-cell reconstitution after alpha-beta-depleted transplantation in children. Each CDR3 protein is one row after TCRdb ran MiXCR on the PCR reads. The sample lists 440,000 or so distinct CDR3 sequences, roughly 10% occurring once. The sequenced sample was PBMCs from the stem cell graft donor, obtained from the stem cell graft. The receptors here all came from a human donor who donated a stem cell graft to a child with acute myeloid leukemia. Both conserved end residues are part of each CDR3. The order of the fields is D gene, clone size, V gene, J gene, CDR3 protein, CDR3 DNA. The D gene is left open where the match is weak. Size tells how often a clone was seen (once, few, many) or the class of an expanded clone, and some rows leave it out.

TRBD2	many	TRBV6-4	TRBJ2-1	CASSKTSGELGEQFF	TGTGCCAGCAGTAAGACTAGCGGGGAGTTAGGAGAGCAGTTCTTC
TRBD2	.	TRBV20-1	TRBJ2-3	CSAWANSGQGGDTQYF	TGCAGTGCTTGGGCGAATAGCGGGCAGGGAGGAGATACGCAGTATTTT
TRBD2	many	TRBV5-1	TRBJ2-5	CASSLGTRGPETQYF	TGCGCCAGCTCACTTGGGACTAGAGGCCCGGAGACCCAGTACTTC
.	.	TRBV5-1	TRBJ1-1	CASSLSEGYTEAFF	TGCGCCAGCAGCTTGAGTGAGGGGTACACTGAAGCTTTCTTT
TRBD1	many	TRBV5-6	TRBJ2-1	CASSFVRSGGGGEQFF	TGTGCCAGCAGCTTTGTTAGGTCAGGGGGCGGCGGTGAGCAGTTCTTC
.	many	TRBV20-1	TRBJ2-3	CSARDGSGRDFTDTQYF	TGCAGTGCTAGAGATGGTAGTGGCAGGGACTTTACAGATACGCAGTATTTT
.	few	TRBV6-1	TRBJ2-3	CASTGVGTDTQYF	TGTGCCAGCACCGGGGTTGGTACAGATACGCAGTATTTT
TRBD1	few	TRBV4-1	TRBJ2-2	CASSPVNFRDRPLGELFF	TGCGCCAGCAGCCCCGTCAACTTCCGGGACAGGCCCCTCGGGGAGCTGTTTTTT
.	.	TRBV4-3	TRBJ1-1	CASSQGHENTEAFF	TGCGCCAGCAGCCAGGGACACGAGAACACTGAAGCTTTCTTT
.	.	TRBV6-5	TRBJ2-7	CASSYGSDAYYEQYF	TGTGCCAGCAGTTACGGTTCGGACGCATACTACGAGCAGTACTTC
.	.	TRBV12-3/TRBV12-4	TRBJ2-7	CASSLNSFRVEQYF	TGTGCCAGCAGTTTAAATTCTTTTAGGGTCGAGCAGTACTTC
TRBD1	.	TRBV5-1	TRBJ2-7	CASSERPGQGGYEQYF	TGCGCCAGCAGCGAAAGACCGGGACAGGGGGGGTACGAGCAGTACTTC
.	.	TRBV4-2	TRBJ2-5	CASSQDSAQETQYF	TGTGCCAGCAGCCAAGATTCGGCTCAAGAGACCCAGTACTTC
.	many	TRBV7-9	TRBJ2-1	CASSLVGLMDEQFF	TGTGCCAGCAGCTTAGTCGGACTAATGGATGAGCAGTTCTTC
.	.	TRBV20-1	TRBJ2-1	CSASVAVDEQFF	TGCAGTGCTAGCGTTGCGGTCGATGAGCAGTTCTTC
.	many	TRBV2	TRBJ2-6	CASILQGTGANVLTF	TGTGCCAGCATTTTACAAGGGACTGGGGCCAACGTCCTGACTTTC
.	.	TRBV4-3	TRBJ2-3	CASSQEGGRSDTQYF	TGCGCCAGCAGCCAAGAAGGCGGGCGCTCAGATACGCAGTATTTT
TRBD2	.	TRBV27	TRBJ2-3	CASSPLGLAGHTDTQYF	TGTGCCAGCAGTCCCCTCGGACTAGCGGGGCACACAGATACGCAGTATTTT